This T cell receptor beta chain was recovered during a study of T cell repertoires in MIS-A myocarditis. Assay used: immunoSEQ multiplex PCR; TCRdb lists only in-frame clones, some missing. This sample has about 10,000 clones; 75% to 90% occur once, and the top ten carry around 2%. The CDR3 is made up of 15 amino acids. Trimming removed 1 base at V and 4 bases at J, with 13 bases between. CDR1 LGHDT and CDR2 YNNKEL come from the germline V gene (reference sequence). This TCR derives from a man younger than 35 with fulminant myocarditis from multisystem inflammatory syndrome in adults (MIS-A) after COVID-19. The source material was thoracic lymph node tissue obtained at autopsy. The V call is TRBV3-1 (or the pseudogene TRBV3-2), the J call TRBJ2-5; possibly TRBD1 for D (7 bases). This chain's CDR3 is CASSQGRGQRETQYF. DNA of the CDR3: TGTGCCAGCAGCCAAGGGAGGGGGCAGAGAGAGACCCAGTACTTC.